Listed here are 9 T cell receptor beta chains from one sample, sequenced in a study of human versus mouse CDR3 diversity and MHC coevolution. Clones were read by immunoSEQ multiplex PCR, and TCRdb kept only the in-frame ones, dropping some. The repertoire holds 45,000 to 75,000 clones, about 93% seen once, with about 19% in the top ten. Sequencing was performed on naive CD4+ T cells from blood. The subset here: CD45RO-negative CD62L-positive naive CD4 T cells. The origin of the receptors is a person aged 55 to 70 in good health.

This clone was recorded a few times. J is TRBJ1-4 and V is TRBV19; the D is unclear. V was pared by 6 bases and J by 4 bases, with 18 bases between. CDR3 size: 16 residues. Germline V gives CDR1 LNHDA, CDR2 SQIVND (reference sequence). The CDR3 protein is CASRESPGNGNEKLFF. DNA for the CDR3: TGTGCCAGTAGAGAAAGCCCGGGGAACGGTAATGAAAAACTGTTTTTT.

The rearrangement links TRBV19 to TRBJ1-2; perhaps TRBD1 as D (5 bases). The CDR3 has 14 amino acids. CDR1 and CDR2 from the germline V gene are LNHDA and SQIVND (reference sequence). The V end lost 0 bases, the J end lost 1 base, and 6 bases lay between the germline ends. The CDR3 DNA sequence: TGTGCCAGTAGTATAGATAGGGGTAACTATGGCTACACCTTC. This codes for CASSIDRGNYGYTF. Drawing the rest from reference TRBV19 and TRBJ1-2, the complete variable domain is DGGITQSPKYLFRKEGQNVTLSCEQNLNHDAMYWYRQDPGQGLRLIYYSQIVNDFQKGDIAEGYSVSREKKESFPLTVTSAQKNPTAFYLCASSIDRGNYGYTFGSGTRLTVV.

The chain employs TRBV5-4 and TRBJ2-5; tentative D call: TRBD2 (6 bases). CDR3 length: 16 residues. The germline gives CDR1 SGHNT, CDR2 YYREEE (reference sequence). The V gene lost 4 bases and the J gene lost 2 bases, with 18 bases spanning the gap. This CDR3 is CASSPFPAGRQETQYF. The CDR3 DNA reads TGTGCCAGCAGCCCCTTCCCGGCGGGGAGGCAAGAGACCCAGTACTTC.

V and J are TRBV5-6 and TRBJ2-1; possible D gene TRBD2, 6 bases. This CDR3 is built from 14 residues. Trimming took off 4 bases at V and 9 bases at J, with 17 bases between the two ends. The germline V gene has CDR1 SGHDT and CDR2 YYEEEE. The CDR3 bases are TGTGCCAGCAGCGAAAACGGGGGTGGGGCTGAGCAGTTCTTC. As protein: CASSENGGGAEQFF.

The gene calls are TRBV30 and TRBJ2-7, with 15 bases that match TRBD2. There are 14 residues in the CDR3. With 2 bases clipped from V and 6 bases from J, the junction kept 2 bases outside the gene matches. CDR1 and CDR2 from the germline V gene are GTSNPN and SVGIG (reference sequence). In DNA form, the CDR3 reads TGTGCCTGGAGTACGGGACTAGCGGGAGGCGAGCAGTACTTC. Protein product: CAWSTGLAGGEQYF.

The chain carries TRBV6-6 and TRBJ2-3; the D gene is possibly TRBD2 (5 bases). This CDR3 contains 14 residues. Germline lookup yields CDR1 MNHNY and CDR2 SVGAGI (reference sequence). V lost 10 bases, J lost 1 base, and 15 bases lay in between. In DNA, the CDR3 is TGTGCCACTGGCGAGGGATATGGCACAGATACGCAGTATTTT. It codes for CATGEGYGTDTQYF.

The CDR3 here is CASSVGGDYNEQFF. CDR3 bases: TGTGCCAGCAGCGTAGGGGGGGACTACAATGAGCAGTTCTTC. The gene calls are TRBV9 and TRBJ2-1; D possibly corresponds to TRBD2 (6 bases). Trimming left V 0 bases short and J 3 bases short, with 7 bases between. The CDR3 contains 14 residues. Germline CDR1 is SGDLS and CDR2 is YYNGEE. Full variable domain (missing parts from reference TRBV9 and TRBJ2-1): DSGVTQTPKHLITATGQRVTLRCSPRSGDLSVYWYQQSLDQGLQFLIQYYNGEERAKGNILERFSAQQFPDLHSELNLSSLELGDSALYFCASSVGGDYNEQFFGPGTRLTVL.

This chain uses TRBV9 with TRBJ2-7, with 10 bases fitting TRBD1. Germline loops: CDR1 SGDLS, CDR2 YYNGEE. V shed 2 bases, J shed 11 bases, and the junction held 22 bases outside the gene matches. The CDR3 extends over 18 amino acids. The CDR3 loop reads CASSVDPRDRGGGGEKYF. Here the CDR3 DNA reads TGTGCCAGCAGCGTGGACCCCCGGGACAGGGGAGGGGGTGGGGAGAAGTACTTC.

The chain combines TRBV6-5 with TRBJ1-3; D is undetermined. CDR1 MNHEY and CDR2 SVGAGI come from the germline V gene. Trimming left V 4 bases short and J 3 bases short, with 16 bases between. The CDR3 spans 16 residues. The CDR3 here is CASSSTGLLGGNTIYF. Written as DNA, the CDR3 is TGTGCCAGCAGTTCGACGGGATTACTAGGTGGAAACACCATATATTTT.